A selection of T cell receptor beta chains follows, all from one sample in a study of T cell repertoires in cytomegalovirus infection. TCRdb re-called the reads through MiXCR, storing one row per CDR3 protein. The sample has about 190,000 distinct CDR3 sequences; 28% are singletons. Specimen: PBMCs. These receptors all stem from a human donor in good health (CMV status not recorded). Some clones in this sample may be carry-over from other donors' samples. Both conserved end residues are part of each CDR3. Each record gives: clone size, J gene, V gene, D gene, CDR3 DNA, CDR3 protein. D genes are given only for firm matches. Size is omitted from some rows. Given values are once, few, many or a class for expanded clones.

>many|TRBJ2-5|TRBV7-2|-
TGTGCCAGCAGCTTTGGGGGGCCCGGAGAGACCCAGTACTTC
CASSFGGPGETQYF
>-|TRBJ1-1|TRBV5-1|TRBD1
TGCGCCAGCAGCGTGAGGACAGGGAGAGAAGCTTTCTTT
CASSVRTGREAFF
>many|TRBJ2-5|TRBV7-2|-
TGTGCCAGCAGCTTCGGGGATGTCGAGACCCAGTACTTC
CASSFGDVETQYF
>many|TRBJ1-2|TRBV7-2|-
TGTGCCAGCAGCCCCGCCGGTACAGGGCCCTATGGCTACACCTTC
CASSPAGTGPYGYTF
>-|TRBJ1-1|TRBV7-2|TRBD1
TGTGCCAGCAGCTTGTCGGGACAGGGATACACTGAAGCTTTCTTT
CASSLSGQGYTEAFF
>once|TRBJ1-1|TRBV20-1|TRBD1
TGCAGTGCTAGACGTTCCGGGACAGGGGGGGGAGCTTTCTTT
CSARRSGTGGGAFF
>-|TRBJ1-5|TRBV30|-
TGTGCCTGGGGCGGACAGAACAATCAGCCCCAGCATTTT
CAWGGQNNQPQHF
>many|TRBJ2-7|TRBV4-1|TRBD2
TGCGCCAGCAGCCAAGATCAGGTGGGACTAGCTCGAGAGCAGTACTTC
CASSQDQVGLAREQYF
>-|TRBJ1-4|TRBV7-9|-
TGTGCCAGCAGCTTAGAGGGCGTTGCAACTAATGAAAAACTGTTTTTT
CASSLEGVATNEKLFF
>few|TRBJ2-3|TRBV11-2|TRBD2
TGTGCCAGCAGCTTTAGCGGGGGGGCAAGCACAGATACGCAGTATTTT
CASSFSGGASTDTQYF
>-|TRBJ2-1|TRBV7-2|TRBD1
TGTGCCAGCAGCTTAGGGGGGACAGGGCGGATTGGAAGTGAGCAGTTCTTC
CASSLGGTGRIGSEQFF
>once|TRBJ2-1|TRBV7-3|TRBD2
TGTGCCAGCAGCTTAAAAATTCAAGCGGGGGGATACAATGAGCAGTTCTTC
CASSLKIQAGGYNEQFF
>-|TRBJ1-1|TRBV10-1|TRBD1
TGCGCCAGCAGTTGGACAGGGTCAAATGAAGCTTTCTTT
CASSWTGSNEAFF
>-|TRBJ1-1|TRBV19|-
TGTGCCAGTAGTTTTCCTGGGACATCGAACACTGAAGCTTTCTTT
CASSFPGTSNTEAFF
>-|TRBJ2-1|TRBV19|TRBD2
TGTGCCAGTAAAAAACTAGCGGGGGGGCCTCCCTACAATGAGCAGTTCTTC
CASKKLAGGPPYNEQFF
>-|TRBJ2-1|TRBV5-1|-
TGCGCCAGCAGCTTGCCGGAACCTAACAATGAGCAGTTCTTC
CASSLPEPNNEQFF
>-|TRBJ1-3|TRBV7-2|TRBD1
TGTGCCAGCAGCTTAGAGCCGACCGGACAGGCTGGAAACACCATATATTTT
CASSLEPTGQAGNTIYF
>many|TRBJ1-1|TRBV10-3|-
TGTGCCACCATAGGGGGGGTTGAAGCTTTCTTT
CATIGGVEAFF
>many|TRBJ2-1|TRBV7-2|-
TGTGCCAGCAGCTTAGGGGGGCGCGACAATGAGCAGTTCTTC
CASSLGGRDNEQFF
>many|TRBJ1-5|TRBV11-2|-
TGTGCCAGCAGCCTCATCCGGGGGAAACAGCCCCAGCATTTT
CASSLIRGKQPQHF
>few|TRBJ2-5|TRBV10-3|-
TGTGCCATCAGTGATGTGACAGAGGGAGAGACCCAGTACTTC
CAISDVTEGETQYF
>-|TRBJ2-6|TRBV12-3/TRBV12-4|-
TGTGCCAGCAGACCGAGGGGCAGGGGATTAGCTGGGGCCAACGTCCTGACTTTC
CASRPRGRGLAGANVLTF
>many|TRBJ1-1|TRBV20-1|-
TGCAGTGCTAGAGATTACGGAGGGCTGAACACTGAAGCTTTCTTT
CSARDYGGLNTEAFF
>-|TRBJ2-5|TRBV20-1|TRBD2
TGCAGTGCTAGAGCGGAACTAGCGGGGGAGACCCAGTACTTC
CSARAELAGETQYF
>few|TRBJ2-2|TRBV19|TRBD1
TGTGCCAGTAGTATAGGCGCACAGGGGAGCACCGGGGAGCTGTTTTTT
CASSIGAQGSTGELFF
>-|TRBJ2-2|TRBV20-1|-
TGCAGTGCTATGTCCGGCTCGAACACCGGGGAGCTGTTTTTT
CSAMSGSNTGELFF
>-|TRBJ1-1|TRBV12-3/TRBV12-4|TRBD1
TGTGCCAGCAGCATCTGGACAGGGGGGCCTGAAGTTTTCTTT
CASSIWTGGPEVFF
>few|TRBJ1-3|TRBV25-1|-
TGTGCCAGCAGTGCGGACTCTGGAAACACCATATATTTT
CASSADSGNTIYF
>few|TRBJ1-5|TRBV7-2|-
TGTGCCAGCAGCTTACGGGGTTCGGGTCAGCCCCAGCATTTT
CASSLRGSGQPQHF
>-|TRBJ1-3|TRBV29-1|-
TGCAGCGTTACAGGGCCATCTGGAAACACCATATATTTT
CSVTGPSGNTIYF
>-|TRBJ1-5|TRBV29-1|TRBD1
TGCAGCTTAGGACAGGGTACCAATCAGCCCCAGCATTTT
CSLGQGTNQPQHF
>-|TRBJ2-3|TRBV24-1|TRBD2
TGTGCCACCAGTGATTTTAGCACTAGCGGGGGTGCAGCAGATACGCAGTATTTT
CATSDFSTSGGAADTQYF
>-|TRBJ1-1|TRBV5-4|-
TGTGCCAGCAGCTTTTCGGGAAGCGGGGGCACTGAAGCTTTCTTT
CASSFSGSGGTEAFF
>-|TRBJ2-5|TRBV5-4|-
TGTGCCAGCAGCTTGGGTGTCGGGGGTTCGGACTTC
CASSLGVGGSDF
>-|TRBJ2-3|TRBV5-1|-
TGCGCCAGCAGGGACTACCTCGGCACAGATACGCAGTATTTT
CASRDYLGTDTQYF
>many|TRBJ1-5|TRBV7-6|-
TGTGCCAGCAGCCCACAGGCGGGGGATCAGCCCCAGCATTTT
CASSPQAGDQPQHF
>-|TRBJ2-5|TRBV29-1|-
TGCAGCGCGGGTCTGGAGACCCAGTACTTC
CSAGLETQYF
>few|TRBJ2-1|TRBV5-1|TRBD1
TGCGCCAGCGGGGACAGCCCGTCCTACAATGAGCAGTTCTTC
CASGDSPSYNEQFF
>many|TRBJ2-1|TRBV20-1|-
TGCAGTGCCACTTCGGCCTACAATGAGCAGTTCTTC
CSATSAYNEQFF
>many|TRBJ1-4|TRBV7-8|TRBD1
TGTGCCAGCAGCTTAGAGGAGACAGGGGACCAAAAACTGTTTTTT
CASSLEETGDQKLFF
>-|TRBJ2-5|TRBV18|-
TGTGCCAGCTCAGAGCAGTTCGGGGGAGAGACCCAGTACTTC
CASSEQFGGETQYF
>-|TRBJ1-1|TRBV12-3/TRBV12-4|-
TGTGCCAGCAGTTTATGGGGGGCGGTTACTGAAGCTTTCTTT
CASSLWGAVTEAFF
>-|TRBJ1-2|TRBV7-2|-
TGTGCCAGCAGCATAAACAGGGATGGCTACACCTTC
CASSINRDGYTF
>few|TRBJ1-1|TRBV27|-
TGTGCCAGCAGTTTATGGGAGAACACTGAAGCTTTCTTT
CASSLWENTEAFF
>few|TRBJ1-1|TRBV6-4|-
TGTGCCAGCAGTGAACCGGGCAGGGGATACACTGAAGCTTTCTTT
CASSEPGRGYTEAFF
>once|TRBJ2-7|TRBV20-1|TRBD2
TGCAGTGCTAGAGATCAGAACGGGGGGTACGAGCAGTACTTC
CSARDQNGGYEQYF
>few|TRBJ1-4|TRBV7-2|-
TGTGCCAGCAGCTTGGGACCGGGGGTGTCTAATGAAAAACTGTTTTTT
CASSLGPGVSNEKLFF
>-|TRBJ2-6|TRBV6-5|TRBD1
TGTGCCAGCAGTTACACAGGGGCTGGGGCCAACGTCCTGACTTTC
CASSYTGAGANVLTF
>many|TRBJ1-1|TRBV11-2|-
TGTGCCAGCAGCCCGAGGTGGGGGATGAACACTGAAGCTTTCTTT
CASSPRWGMNTEAFF
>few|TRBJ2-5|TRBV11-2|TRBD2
TGTGCCAGCAGCTTGGGCGAGCGGGGGTCGCAAGAGACCCAGTACTTC
CASSLGERGSQETQYF
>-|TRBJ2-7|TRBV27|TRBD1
TGTGCCAGCAGTTCCCTCGCCAGGGGGCAGGACGAGCAGTACTTC
CASSSLARGQDEQYF
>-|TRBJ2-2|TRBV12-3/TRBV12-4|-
TGTGCCAGCGACAATGGGACGACGAACACCGGGGAGCTGTTTTTT
CASDNGTTNTGELFF
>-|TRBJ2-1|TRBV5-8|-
TGTGCCAGCAGCTTGACTTTAGGTGACAGGCGAAGCAATGAGCAGTTCTTC
CASSLTLGDRRSNEQFF
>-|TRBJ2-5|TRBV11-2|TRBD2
TGTGCCAGCAGCTTACCCCCGTGGGGGGGTGGGGAAGAGACCCAGTACTTC
CASSLPPWGGGEETQYF
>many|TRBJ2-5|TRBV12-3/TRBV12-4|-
TGTGCCAGCAGCTCCCACCCGGTGGGGTTCCAAGAGACCCAGTACTTC
CASSSHPVGFQETQYF
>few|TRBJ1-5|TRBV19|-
TGTGCCAGTCGAGACAGTACATCCAATCAGCCCCAGCATTTT
CASRDSTSNQPQHF
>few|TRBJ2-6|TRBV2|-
TGTGCCAGCAGTTCCCAACGGGGGAACTCTGGGGCCAACGTCCTGACTTTC
CASSSQRGNSGANVLTF
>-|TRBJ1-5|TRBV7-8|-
TGTGCCAGCAGCCTCAGCGGGAGCCAGCCCCAGCATTTT
CASSLSGSQPQHF
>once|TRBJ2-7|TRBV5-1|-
TGCGCCAGCAGCTTGGTGAGCGGTTTTTCCTACGAGCAGTACTTC
CASSLVSGFSYEQYF